This record covers a single T cell receptor (beta chain). The data belong to a study of T cell changes during pregnancy in multiple sclerosis. The germline CDR1 and CDR2 sequences are MNHEY and SVGAGI. J was trimmed by 3 bases and V by 8 bases; bases with no gene match: 4. CDR3 length equals 12 residues. Using immunoSEQ multiplex PCR, the repertoire was profiled, and TCRdb retains in-frame clones only, with some absent. The sample contains over 30,000 clones, around nine tenths of which appear only once. J is TRBJ2-7 and V is TRBV6-5; 7 nucleotides align to TRBD1. The source of this sequence is a female donor in good health, enrolled as a control in a pregnancy study. The sequences come from CD4+ T cells from peripheral blood mononuclear cells, collected in the second trimester of pregnancy. In DNA, the CDR3 is TGTGCCAGCGGTGGGACAGTCTACGAGCAGTACTTC. Amino acid sequence: CASGGTVYEQYF.